The 23 T cell receptor beta chains presented below share a single source sample, sequenced in a study of identifying expanded T cells in peripheral blood. Assay: immunoSEQ multiplex PCR; the TCRdb copy retains only in-frame clones and omits some. The data contain about 86,000 clones, 85% of them singletons. Source material: blood. The receptors originated from a person aged 18 to 69 in good health.

Only one count was recorded for this clone. The chain employs TRBV6-5 and TRBJ2-1, with D perhaps matching TRBD2 (6 bases). The germline gives CDR1 MNHEY, CDR2 SVGAGI. Trimming shortened V by 6 bases and J by 3 bases, and 9 bases separated the two germline ends. The CDR3 spans 13 residues. The CDR3 DNA follows: TGTGCCAGCAGCCCCGGGGGCTACAATGAGCAGTTCTTC. It yields the protein CASSPGGYNEQFF.

Concerning this clone: This may be a read error, as it is one base from a much larger clone. The CDR3 is CASSFGTEAFF. CDR3 bases: TGTGCCAGCAGCTTTGGCACTGAAGCTTTCTTT. V gene TRBV7-9 combines with J gene TRBJ1-1, with unresolved D. Germline loops: CDR1 SEHNR, CDR2 FQNEAQ (reference sequence). The CDR3 loop spans 11 amino acids. V shed 3 bases and J shed 4 bases, with 3 bases lying between them.

The chain links TRBV9 to TRBJ1-2; D unclear. CDR3 length: 16 residues. From germline, CDR1 is SGDLS and CDR2 YYNGEE. The V and J ends lost 4 bases and 0 bases respectively, with 16 bases between them. The DNA of the CDR3 is TGTGCCAGCAGCCCCTCGGGAGCAGAGACTAACTATGGCTACACCTTC. Its protein product is CASSPSGAETNYGYTF.

The V and J genes are TRBV7-2 and TRBJ1-2; TRBD1 matches 7 bases. CDR1 and CDR2 (germline): SGHTA, FQGNSA. The CDR3 runs to 16 residues. J lost 8 bases, V lost 2 bases, and 14 bases had no gene match. The CDR3 region is CASSLSGRGRGEGYTF. The CDR3 bases are TGTGCCAGCAGCTTATCGGGACGGGGCAGGGGGGAAGGCTACACCTTC.

V usage is TRBV6-5 and J usage is TRBJ1-1; D ambiguous. The germline V gene encodes CDR1 MNHEY and CDR2 SVGAGI. Trimming removed 0 bases at V and 1 base at J, with 9 bases between. The CDR3 is made up of 15 amino acids. The CDR3, as DNA: TGTGCCAGCAGTTACTCGCGGGGAGGGAACACTGAAGCTTTCTTT. It translates to CASSYSRGGNTEAFF.

The genes are TRBV27 and TRBJ2-7; D is unresolved. The CDR3 consists of 12 residues. Trimming removed 1 base from V and 7 bases from J, with 8 bases in between. The germline V gene encodes CDR1 MNHEY and CDR2 SMNVEV (reference sequence). Here the CDR3 reads CASSLWGKEQYF. The CDR3 DNA sequence: TGTGCCAGCAGTTTATGGGGTAAGGAGCAGTACTTC.

The chain employs TRBV28 and TRBJ1-1; possibly TRBD1 for D (5 bases). This CDR3 is 12 amino acids long. Germline V gene lookup returns CDR1 MDHEN and CDR2 SYDVKM. V shed 6 bases and J shed 10 bases, with 15 bases lying between them. The CDR3 protein is CASSLSQGVAFF. The DNA of the CDR3 is TGTGCCAGCAGCCTGAGCCAGGGTGTAGCTTTCTTT.

The CDR3 coding sequence is TGCGCCAGCAGCTTGGCCGGGGGGGAAGCTTTCTTT. Protein product: CASSLAGGEAFF. The V gene is TRBV5-1, the J gene TRBJ1-1; tentatively, D is TRBD1 (5 bases). The CDR3 is made up of 12 amino acids. Germline-derived CDR1 and CDR2 are SGHRS and YFSETQ. Trimming pared 0 bases from V and 8 bases from J, leaving 8 bases between.

The genes are TRBV7-2 and TRBJ2-5; possibly TRBD1 for D (5 bases). Trimming removed 2 bases from V and 4 bases from J, with 11 bases in between. Germline CDR1 reads SGHTA; CDR2 reads FQGNSA. The CDR3 runs 14 residues. The CDR3 here is CASSLLGVRETQYF. Here the CDR3 DNA reads TGTGCCAGCAGCTTACTAGGGGTGCGAGAGACCCAGTACTTC.

The chain has TRBV6-6 and TRBJ1-2, with D maybe TRBD1 (6 bases). The CDR3 totals 13 residues. The V end was cut by 6 bases, the J end by 3 bases, with 11 bases between. The germline gives CDR1 MNHNY, CDR2 SVGAGI (reference sequence). This CDR3 is CASRTGRDYGYTF. CDR3 in DNA: TGTGCCAGCAGAACAGGGAGGGACTATGGCTACACCTTC.

This clone was seen a handful of times. This chain uses TRBV28 with TRBJ1-4; no definite D call. CDR3 length: 12 residues. V was cut by 4 bases and J by 8 bases, with 8 bases left in between. Germline CDR1 MDHEN, CDR2 SYDVKM. CDR3 nucleotides: TGTGCCAGCAGTTCCTCGAGCGAAAAACTGTTTTTT. Translated: CASSSSSEKLFF. Together with reference TRBV28 and TRBJ1-4, the CDR3 gives the full variable domain: DVKVTQSSRYLVKRTGEKVFLECVQDMDHENMFWYRQDPGLGLRLIYFSYDVKMKEKGDIPEGYSVSREKKERFSLILESASTNQTSMYLCASSSSSEKLFFGSGTQLSVL.

This clone was seen only a few times. This chain connects TRBV19 to TRBJ2-1; no clear D. The V gene's germline CDR1 is LNHDA and CDR2 SQIVND (reference sequence). V lost 4 bases to trimming and J lost 8 bases, with 15 bases between them. This CDR3 comprises 14 residues. DNA for the CDR3: TGTGCCAGTAGTAGCTGGACCGCGTCCGATGAGCAGTTCTTC. Protein product: CASSSWTASDEQFF.

V usage is TRBV6-5 and J usage is TRBJ1-1; weak D call: TRBD1 (5 bases). The CDR3 totals 14 residues. Germline-derived CDR1 and CDR2 are MNHEY and SVGAGI. V was trimmed by 7 bases and J by 1 base, leaving 13 bases between them. CDR3 sequence reads: CASNQRTQNTEAFF. CDR3 coding DNA: TGTGCCAGCAACCAACGGACACAGAACACTGAAGCTTTCTTT.

The count of this clone is one. The chain links TRBV5-6 to TRBJ1-6; TRBD1 is a possible D gene (5 bases). The CDR3 totals 15 residues. Trimming cost V 4 bases and J 10 bases, with 18 bases left between them. Germline V lookup: CDR1 SGHDT, CDR2 YYEEEE. CDR3: CASSPPGRVTSPLHF. The CDR3 nucleotides are TGTGCCAGCAGCCCCCCAGGCAGGGTGACCTCACCCCTCCACTTT.

The genes are TRBV19 and TRBJ2-2; 9 nucleotides line up with TRBD2. CDR1 is LNHDA and CDR2 is SQIVND in the germline V gene (reference sequence). V was pared by 6 bases and J by 5 bases, with 4 bases of the junction left unmatched. This CDR3 comprises 14 residues. The CDR3 here is CASSQRGVTGELFF. CDR3 nucleotides: TGTGCCAGTAGCCAGCGGGGGGTAACCGGGGAGCTGTTTTTT.

This chain joins TRBV6-5 and TRBJ2-7; 10 positions match TRBD1. Trimming took 5 bases from V and 5 from J; bases not matched to a gene: 9. The CDR3 is 15 residues long. The germline V gene encodes CDR1 MNHEY and CDR2 SVGAGI. The CDR3 coding sequence is TGTGCCAGCAGTCGTCGGGACAGGGGTAGGAACGAGCAGTACTTC. Translating it yields CASSRRDRGRNEQYF.

This clone came up a few times. V usage is TRBV5-4 and J usage is TRBJ1-1; TRBD1 agrees at 8 bases. The CDR3 consists of 17 residues. V trimming: 4 bases; J trimming: 3 bases; junction bases outside the gene matches: 14. CDR1 and CDR2 from the germline V gene are SGHNT and YYREEE (reference sequence). The CDR3 nucleotides read TGTGCCAGCAGCCGGGGAGGGGGCAGGGGGCTGGACACTGAAGCTTTCTTT. Its protein is CASSRGGGRGLDTEAFF.

This clone was detected once. The gene calls are TRBV7-9 and TRBJ2-1, with D possibly matching TRBD1 (5 bases). The CDR3 totals 14 residues. V was pared by 4 bases and J by 6 bases, with 13 bases between. Per germline, CDR1 SEHNR and CDR2 FQNEAQ (reference sequence). The CDR3 sequence: CASSSYSGSNEQFF. CDR3 bases: TGTGCCAGCAGCTCGTACTCAGGGTCCAATGAGCAGTTCTTC.

The chain has TRBV7-9 and TRBJ2-7; TRBD1 matches at 8 bases. Germline loops: CDR1 SEHNR, CDR2 FQNEAQ (reference sequence). CDR3 length: 16 amino acids. Unmatched junction bases numbered 9, after V lost 1 base and J lost 4 bases. DNA for the CDR3: TGTGCCAGCAGCTTAGTCCAGGGGGCGATCGAATACGAGCAGTACTTC. This translates into CASSLVQGAIEYEQYF.

This chain uses TRBV11-3 with TRBJ1-2; no reliable D call. Between the trimmed V and J ends, which lost 5 bases and 3 bases, there was a span of 10 bases. CDR1 SGHNT and CDR2 YENEEA come from the germline V gene. This CDR3 spans 13 amino acids. As DNA, the CDR3 is TGTGCCAGCAGCGTATCGTCCGACTATGGCTACACCTTC. It translates to CASSVSSDYGYTF.

The genes are TRBV19 and TRBJ1-1, with D unclear. The ends were cut back, 5 bases at V and 5 bases at J, with 12 bases in the middle. This CDR3 contains 13 residues. The germline V gene has CDR1 LNHDA and CDR2 SQIVND (reference sequence). This CDR3 is CASSEPGRTEAFF. The CDR3 coding sequence is TGTGCCAGTAGTGAACCGGGGAGGACTGAAGCTTTCTTT.

The rearrangement joins TRBV5-4 to TRBJ1-4; 8 nucleotides align to TRBD1. The J segment lost 8 bases and the V segment lost 4 bases, leaving 10 bases of the junction unmatched. There are 15 residues in the CDR3. CDR1 and CDR2 from the germline V gene are SGHNT and YYREEE (reference sequence). This CDR3 reads CASSILGQGGEKLFF. CDR3 sequence (DNA): TGTGCCAGCAGCATACTCGGACAGGGCGGCGAAAAACTGTTTTTT.

This clone appeared a single time. This chain connects TRBV19 to TRBJ2-7; D not resolved. Germline V CDR1 and CDR2: LNHDA, SQIVND (reference sequence). CDR3 length: 14 amino acids. Trimming removed 3 bases from V and 3 bases from J, with 12 bases in between. The CDR3 sequence: CASSIRGLGYEQYF. The CDR3 DNA follows: TGTGCCAGTAGTATCCGAGGCCTAGGCTACGAGCAGTACTTC.